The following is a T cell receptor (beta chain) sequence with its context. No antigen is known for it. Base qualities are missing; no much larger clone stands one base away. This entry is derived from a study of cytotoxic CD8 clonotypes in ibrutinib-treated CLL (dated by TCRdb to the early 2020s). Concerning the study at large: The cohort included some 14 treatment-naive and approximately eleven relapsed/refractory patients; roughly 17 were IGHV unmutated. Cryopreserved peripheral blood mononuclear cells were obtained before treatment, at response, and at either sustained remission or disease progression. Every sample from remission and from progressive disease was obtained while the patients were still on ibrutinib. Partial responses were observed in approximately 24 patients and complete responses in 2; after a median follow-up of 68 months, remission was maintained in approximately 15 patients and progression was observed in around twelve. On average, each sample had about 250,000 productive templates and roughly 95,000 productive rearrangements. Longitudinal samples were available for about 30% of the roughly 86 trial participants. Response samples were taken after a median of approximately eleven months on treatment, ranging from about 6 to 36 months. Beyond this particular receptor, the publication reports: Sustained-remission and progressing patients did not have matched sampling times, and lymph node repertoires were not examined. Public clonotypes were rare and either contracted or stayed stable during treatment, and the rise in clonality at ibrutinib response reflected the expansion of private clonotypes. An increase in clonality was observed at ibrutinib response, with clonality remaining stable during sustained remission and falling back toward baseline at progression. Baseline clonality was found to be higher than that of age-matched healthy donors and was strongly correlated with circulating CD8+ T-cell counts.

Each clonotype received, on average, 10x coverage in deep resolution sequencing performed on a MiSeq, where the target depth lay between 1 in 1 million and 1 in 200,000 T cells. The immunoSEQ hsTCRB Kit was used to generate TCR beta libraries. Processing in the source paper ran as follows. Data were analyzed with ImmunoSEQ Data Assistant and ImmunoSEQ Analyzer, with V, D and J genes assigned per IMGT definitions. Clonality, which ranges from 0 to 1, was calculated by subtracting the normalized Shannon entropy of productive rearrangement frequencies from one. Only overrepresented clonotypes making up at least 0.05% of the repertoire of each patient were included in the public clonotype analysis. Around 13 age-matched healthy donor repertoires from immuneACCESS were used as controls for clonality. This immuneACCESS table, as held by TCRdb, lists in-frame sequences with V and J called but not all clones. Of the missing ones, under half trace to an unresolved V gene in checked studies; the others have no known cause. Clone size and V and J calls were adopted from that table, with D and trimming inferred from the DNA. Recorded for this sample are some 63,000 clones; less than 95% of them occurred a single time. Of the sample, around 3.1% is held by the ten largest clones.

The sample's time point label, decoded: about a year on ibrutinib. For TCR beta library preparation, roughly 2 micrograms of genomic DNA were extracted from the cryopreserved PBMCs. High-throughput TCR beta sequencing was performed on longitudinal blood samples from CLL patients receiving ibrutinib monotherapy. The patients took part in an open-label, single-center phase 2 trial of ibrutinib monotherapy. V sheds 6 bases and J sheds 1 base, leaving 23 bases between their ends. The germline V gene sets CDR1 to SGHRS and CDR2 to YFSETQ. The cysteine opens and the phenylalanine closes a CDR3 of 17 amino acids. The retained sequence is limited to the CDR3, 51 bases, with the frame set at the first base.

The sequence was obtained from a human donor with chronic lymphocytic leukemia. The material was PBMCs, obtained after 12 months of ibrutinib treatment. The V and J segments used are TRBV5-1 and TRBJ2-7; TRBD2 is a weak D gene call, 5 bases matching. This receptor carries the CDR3 CASKRVGGAQTSYEQYF. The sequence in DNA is TGCGCCAGCAAAAGGGTTGGAGGTGCACAGACTTCCTACGAGCAGTACTTC. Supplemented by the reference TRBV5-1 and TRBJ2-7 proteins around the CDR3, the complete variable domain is KAGVTQTPRYLIKTRGQQVTLSCSPISGHRSVSWYQQTPGQGLQFLFEYFSETQRNKGNFPGRFSGRQFSNSRSEMNVSTLELGDSALYLCASKRVGGAQTSYEQYFGPGTRLTVT.